The rows below give T cell receptor beta chains drawn from one sample of a study of Graves' ophthalmopathy and Graves' hyperthyroidism. TCRdb re-derived calls from the multiplex PCR reads in MiXCR, one entry per CDR3 protein. Among around 600,000 distinct CDR3 sequences listed, about 38% were seen once. Sequencing was performed on peripheral blood. These receptors came from an adult man with Graves' ophthalmopathy. The CDR3 runs from the conserved cysteine through the conserved F or W. Fields, in order: CDR3 DNA, CDR3 protein, D gene, clone size, J gene, V gene. A D gene is named only where the DNA matches it firmly. Not every row has a clone size; where given, it reads once, few, many or a size class.

cdr3_nt: TGCAGCGTGCGGGTATTTTCCTACAATGAGCAGTTCTTC
cdr3_aa: CSVRVFSYNEQFF
d_call: NA
clone_size: few
j_call: TRBJ2-1
v_call: TRBV29-1

cdr3_nt: TGCAGCGTTGATCCGGGGCAGGGGGCAACCGGGGAGCTGTTTTTT
cdr3_aa: CSVDPGQGATGELFF
d_call: TRBD1
clone_size: NA
j_call: TRBJ2-2
v_call: TRBV29-1

cdr3_nt: TGTGCCAGCAGTCCCGCCCTGACTAGTCACGGGGAGCTGTTTTTT
cdr3_aa: CASSPALTSHGELFF
d_call: NA
clone_size: many
j_call: TRBJ2-2
v_call: TRBV7-9

cdr3_nt: TGTGCCAGCACCTCCGATTACGGGAGTGGGGAGACCCAGTACTTC
cdr3_aa: CASTSDYGSGETQYF
d_call: NA
clone_size: many
j_call: TRBJ2-5
v_call: TRBV2

cdr3_nt: TGTGCCACCAGTGAGTCGCCGGGGCGAGAGACCCAGTACTTC
cdr3_aa: CATSESPGRETQYF
d_call: NA
clone_size: few
j_call: TRBJ2-5
v_call: TRBV10-3

cdr3_nt: TGTGCCAGCAGCCGCGGAGGGGTCGAGCAGTACTTC
cdr3_aa: CASSRGGVEQYF
d_call: NA
clone_size: many
j_call: TRBJ2-7
v_call: TRBV5-5

cdr3_nt: TGTTCCAGCAGCTTTCGACTAGGGGAGGGCTACGAGCAGTACTTC
cdr3_aa: CSSSFRLGEGYEQYF
d_call: TRBD2
clone_size: NA
j_call: TRBJ2-7
v_call: TRBV9

cdr3_nt: TGTGCCAGCAGGAAGGATCTAGCGTCGGGAGAGACCCAGTACTTC
cdr3_aa: CASRKDLASGETQYF
d_call: NA
clone_size: many
j_call: TRBJ2-5
v_call: TRBV2

cdr3_nt: NA
cdr3_aa: CASSETGTGPLMKNCFF
d_call: NA
clone_size: NA
j_call: TRBJ1-4
v_call: TRBV12-3/TRBV12-4

cdr3_nt: TGTGCCAGCAGTTACTCGAGTAGGGGAGAGACCCAGTACTTC
cdr3_aa: CASSYSSRGETQYF
d_call: NA
clone_size: many
j_call: TRBJ2-5
v_call: TRBV6-5

cdr3_nt: TGTGCCACCAGCAGTCCTTACAGTATCGGCTATGGCTACACCTTC
cdr3_aa: CATSSPYSIGYGYTF
d_call: NA
clone_size: NA
j_call: TRBJ1-2
v_call: TRBV15

cdr3_nt: TGTGCCAGCAGCGTCTATGGGCCCCAGCCCCAGCATTTT
cdr3_aa: CASSVYGPQPQHF
d_call: NA
clone_size: many
j_call: TRBJ1-5
v_call: TRBV7-8

cdr3_nt: TGTGCCAGCGGCCAAGCTTTTGCCCACGAGCAGTACTTC
cdr3_aa: CASGQAFAHEQYF
d_call: NA
clone_size: NA
j_call: TRBJ2-7
v_call: TRBV25-1

cdr3_nt: TGTGCCAGCAGACAGCATTCAAATTCACCCCTCCACTTT
cdr3_aa: CASRQHSNSPLHF
d_call: NA
clone_size: few
j_call: TRBJ1-6
v_call: TRBV6-6

cdr3_nt: TGTGCCAGCGTCGGGTATGGGACTAGCGGCTCCTACGAGCAGTACTTC
cdr3_aa: CASVGYGTSGSYEQYF
d_call: TRBD2
clone_size: NA
j_call: TRBJ2-7
v_call: TRBV7-8

cdr3_nt: TGTGCCAGCAGAGGTTATACTAATGAAAAACTGTTTTTT
cdr3_aa: CASRGYTNEKLFF
d_call: NA
clone_size: NA
j_call: TRBJ1-4
v_call: TRBV25-1

cdr3_nt: TGCAGCGTTGACTCAGACGGAAACACCATATATTTT
cdr3_aa: CSVDSDGNTIYF
d_call: NA
clone_size: many
j_call: TRBJ1-3
v_call: TRBV29-1

cdr3_nt: TGTGCCAGTAGTATGAGGGACAGTGACAATCAGCCCCAGTACTTC
cdr3_aa: CASSMRDSDNQPQYF
d_call: TRBD1
clone_size: NA
j_call: TRBJ2-5
v_call: TRBV19

cdr3_nt: TGTGCCAGCAGTCCTGACTGGAGCAATGAGCAGTTCTTC
cdr3_aa: CASSPDWSNEQFF
d_call: NA
clone_size: NA
j_call: TRBJ2-1
v_call: TRBV2

cdr3_nt: TGTGCCTGGACGCTCGGGTTGGACACTGAAGCTTTCTTT
cdr3_aa: CAWTLGLDTEAFF
d_call: NA
clone_size: few
j_call: TRBJ1-1
v_call: TRBV11-2

cdr3_nt: TGTGCCAGCAGTTCCCTGGGACAGAATGAAAAACTGTTTTTT
cdr3_aa: CASSSLGQNEKLFF
d_call: TRBD1
clone_size: many
j_call: TRBJ1-4
v_call: TRBV2

cdr3_nt: TGCGCCAGGACAGGGCTAAGCTATGGCTACACCTTC
cdr3_aa: CARTGLSYGYTF
d_call: TRBD1
clone_size: NA
j_call: TRBJ1-2
v_call: TRBV10-1

cdr3_nt: TGCGCCAGCAGCCAGGGAGCGTATTTGGCCCAGCAGTACTTC
cdr3_aa: CASSQGAYLAQQYF
d_call: NA
clone_size: many
j_call: TRBJ2-7
v_call: TRBV4-3

cdr3_nt: TGTGCCAGCAGCGACAGGGAGAGTTCACCCCTCCACTTT
cdr3_aa: CASSDRESSPLHF
d_call: NA
clone_size: many
j_call: TRBJ1-6
v_call: TRBV9

cdr3_nt: TGTGCCTGGAGTGCCACAGGGGGCCGAGAGACCCAGTACTTC
cdr3_aa: CAWSATGGRETQYF
d_call: TRBD1
clone_size: NA
j_call: TRBJ2-5
v_call: TRBV7-9

cdr3_nt: TGTGCCAGCAGCTCGCCCGGCCATGAGCAGTTCTTC
cdr3_aa: CASSSPGHEQFF
d_call: NA
clone_size: NA
j_call: TRBJ2-1
v_call: TRBV7-9

cdr3_nt: TGTGCCAGCGAATGGACAGATATGGAGACCCAGTACTTC
cdr3_aa: CASEWTDMETQYF
d_call: NA
clone_size: NA
j_call: TRBJ2-5
v_call: TRBV25-1

cdr3_nt: TGTGCCAGCAGCGGACGGGGGACTTTGCTGTTTTTT
cdr3_aa: CASSGRGTLLFF
d_call: NA
clone_size: NA
j_call: TRBJ2-2
v_call: TRBV9

cdr3_nt: TGTGCCACCAGCGTTTGGACAGATAGCAATCAGCCCCAGCATTTT
cdr3_aa: CATSVWTDSNQPQHF
d_call: NA
clone_size: NA
j_call: TRBJ1-5
v_call: TRBV24-1

cdr3_nt: TGTGCCAGCAGGAAAGGGGGTAACCAAGAGACCCAGTACTTC
cdr3_aa: CASRKGGNQETQYF
d_call: NA
clone_size: once
j_call: TRBJ2-5
v_call: TRBV2

cdr3_nt: TGTGCCACCAGCAGTGTCCTAGCGGGGGGCACCGGGGAGCTGTTTTTT
cdr3_aa: CATSSVLAGGTGELFF
d_call: TRBD2
clone_size: many
j_call: TRBJ2-2
v_call: TRBV15

cdr3_nt: TGTGCCACCAGTGATTTTAAGGGAGTGGCTTTCTTT
cdr3_aa: CATSDFKGVAFF
d_call: NA
clone_size: many
j_call: TRBJ1-1
v_call: TRBV24-1

cdr3_nt: TGTGCCATCAGTGAGTCAGGCAGGGAGAACGGCTACACCTTC
cdr3_aa: CAISESGRENGYTF
d_call: NA
clone_size: many
j_call: TRBJ1-2
v_call: TRBV10-3

cdr3_nt: TGTGCCAGCACCATACCGGGAGAGGGCCCGGACACTGAAGCTTTCTTT
cdr3_aa: CASTIPGEGPDTEAFF
d_call: NA
clone_size: few
j_call: TRBJ1-1
v_call: TRBV2

cdr3_nt: TGTGCCAGCATTGGACAGAAAGGTTATGGCTACACCTTC
cdr3_aa: CASIGQKGYGYTF
d_call: NA
clone_size: NA
j_call: TRBJ1-2
v_call: TRBV25-1

cdr3_nt: TGTGCCAGCAGCTCCGGGACAGATTCCTACGAGCAGTACTTC
cdr3_aa: CASSSGTDSYEQYF
d_call: TRBD1
clone_size: NA
j_call: TRBJ2-7
v_call: TRBV5-4

cdr3_nt: TGTGCCAGCAGTGAAGCGGATCCGCTATCTGGAAACACCATATATTTT
cdr3_aa: CASSEADPLSGNTIYF
d_call: NA
clone_size: many
j_call: TRBJ1-3
v_call: TRBV6-6